A selection of T cell receptor beta chains follows, all from one sample in a study of cytomegalovirus exposure and HLA in healthy donors. The table came from immunoSEQ multiplex PCR; TCRdb's copy has only in-frame clones and leaves some out. The sample lists 200,000 or so clones; 84% were seen once. Sequencing used PBMCs. These receptors all come from a boy aged 10-17 years in good health and CMV-seronegative. Each CDR3 is given with its conserved first and last residue. A D gene is named only where the DNA matches it firmly.

v_call d_call cdr3_aa
TRBV29-1 NA CSVEGRMNTEAFF
TRBV11-2 TRBD1 CASRPIPRTGGANEQFF
TRBV5-1 TRBD1 CASSPSDRGEWYEQYF
TRBV29-1 NA CSVARGAYEQYF
TRBV28 NA CASSFLTRKSTDTQYF
TRBV11-2 NA CASSSQAGAPYEQYF
TRBV5-4 NA CASSYEAGAYEQYF
TRBV6-1 TRBD2 CASSELEGAGGRYEQYF
TRBV18 TRBD1 CASSPQTGGEKLFF
TRBV2 NA CASSEPFGTPVAVQFF
TRBV11-1 TRBD1 CASSLAQRGQGEQYF
TRBV12-5 NA CASGLVEDGRRVGNNEQFF
TRBV5-8 NA CASSRLGEAFF
TRBV7-9 NA CASSLGSYIPYEQYF
TRBV9 NA CASSMWANTEAFF
TRBV19 NA CASSRMNTEAFF